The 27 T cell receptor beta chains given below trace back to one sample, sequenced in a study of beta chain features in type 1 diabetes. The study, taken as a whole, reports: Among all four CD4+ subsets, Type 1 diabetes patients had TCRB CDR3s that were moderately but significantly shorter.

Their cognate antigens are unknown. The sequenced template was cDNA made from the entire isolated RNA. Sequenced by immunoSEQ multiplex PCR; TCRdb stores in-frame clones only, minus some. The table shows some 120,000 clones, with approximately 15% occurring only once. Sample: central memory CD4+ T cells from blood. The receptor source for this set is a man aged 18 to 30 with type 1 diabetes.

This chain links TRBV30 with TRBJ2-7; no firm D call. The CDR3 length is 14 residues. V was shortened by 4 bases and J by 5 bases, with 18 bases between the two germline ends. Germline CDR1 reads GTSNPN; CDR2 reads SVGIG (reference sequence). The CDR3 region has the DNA TGTGCCTGGACTCGGGCCGACGCAGGTAACGAGCAGTACTTC. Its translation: CAWTRADAGNEQYF.

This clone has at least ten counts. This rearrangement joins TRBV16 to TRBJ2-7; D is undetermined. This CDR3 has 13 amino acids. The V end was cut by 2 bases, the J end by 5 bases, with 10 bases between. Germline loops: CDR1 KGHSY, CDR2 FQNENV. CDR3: CASSQGAGNEQYF. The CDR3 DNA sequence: TGTGCCAGCAGCCAAGGCGCAGGTAACGAGCAGTACTTC.

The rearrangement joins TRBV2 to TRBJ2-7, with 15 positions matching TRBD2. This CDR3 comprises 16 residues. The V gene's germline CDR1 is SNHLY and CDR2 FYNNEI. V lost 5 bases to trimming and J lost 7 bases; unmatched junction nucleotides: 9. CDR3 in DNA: TGTGCCAGCAGTCCATCTGGACTAGCGGGGGGGCCGGAGCAGTACTTC. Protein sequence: CASSPSGLAGGPEQYF.

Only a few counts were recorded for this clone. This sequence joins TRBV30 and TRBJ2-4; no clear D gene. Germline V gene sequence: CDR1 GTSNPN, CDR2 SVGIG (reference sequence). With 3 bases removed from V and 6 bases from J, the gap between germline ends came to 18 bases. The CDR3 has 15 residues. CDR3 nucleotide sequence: TGTGCCTGGAGGGTGGACGAGGAGCCAAGAAACATTCAGTACTTC. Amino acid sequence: CAWRVDEEPRNIQYF.

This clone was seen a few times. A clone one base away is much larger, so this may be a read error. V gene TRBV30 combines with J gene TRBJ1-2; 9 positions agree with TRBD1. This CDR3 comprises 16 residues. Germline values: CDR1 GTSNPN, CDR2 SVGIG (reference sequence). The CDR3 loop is CSLNRDRALANYGYTF. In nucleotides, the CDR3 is TGTTCCTTAAATCGGGACAGGGCGCTAGCTAACTATGGCTACACCTTC.

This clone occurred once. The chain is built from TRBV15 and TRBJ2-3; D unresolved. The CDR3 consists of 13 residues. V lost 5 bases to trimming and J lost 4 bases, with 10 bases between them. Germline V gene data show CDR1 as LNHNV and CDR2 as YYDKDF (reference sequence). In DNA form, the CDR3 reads TGTGCCACCAGCCTTGAATTGGCAGATACGCAGTATTTT. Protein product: CATSLELADTQYF.

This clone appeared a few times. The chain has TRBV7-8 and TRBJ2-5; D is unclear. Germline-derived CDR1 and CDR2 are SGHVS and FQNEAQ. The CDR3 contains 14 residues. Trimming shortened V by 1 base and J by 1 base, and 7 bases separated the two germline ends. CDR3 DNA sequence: TGTGCCAGCAGCTTAGATACAGCCCAAGAGACCCAGTACTTC. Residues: CASSLDTAQETQYF.

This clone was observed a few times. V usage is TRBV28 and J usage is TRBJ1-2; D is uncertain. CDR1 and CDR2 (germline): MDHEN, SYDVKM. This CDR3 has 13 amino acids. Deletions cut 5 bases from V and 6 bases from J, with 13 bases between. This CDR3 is CASSTIRSNGYTF. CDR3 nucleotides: TGTGCCAGCAGTACGATACGGTCTAATGGCTACACCTTC.

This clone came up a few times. In DNA form, the CDR3 reads TGCGCCAGCAGAGCGGGAGGACTGGTGGGTGAGCAGTTCTTC. It encodes CASRAGGLVGEQFF. The genes are TRBV4-1 and TRBJ2-1; 9 bases map to TRBD2. The V gene's germline CDR1 is MGHRA and CDR2 YSYEKL. This CDR3 is built from 14 residues. Trimming cost V 6 bases and J 9 bases; bases outside gene matches: 9.

The CDR3 is CASRDVGDQPQHF. In nucleotides, the CDR3 is TGTGCCAGCAGAGATGTTGGGGATCAGCCCCAGCATTTT. The genes are TRBV6-6 and TRBJ1-5, with D hard to call. Germline assignment: CDR1 MNHNY and CDR2 SVGAGI (reference sequence). Trimming took 6 bases from V and 5 from J, leaving 11 bases between them. This CDR3 is 13 amino acids long.

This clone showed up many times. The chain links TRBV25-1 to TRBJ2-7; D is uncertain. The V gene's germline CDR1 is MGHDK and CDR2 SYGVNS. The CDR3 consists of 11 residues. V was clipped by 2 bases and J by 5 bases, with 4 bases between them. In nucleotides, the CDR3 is TGTGCCAGCAGTGAAGGCCACGAGCAGTACTTC. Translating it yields CASSEGHEQYF.

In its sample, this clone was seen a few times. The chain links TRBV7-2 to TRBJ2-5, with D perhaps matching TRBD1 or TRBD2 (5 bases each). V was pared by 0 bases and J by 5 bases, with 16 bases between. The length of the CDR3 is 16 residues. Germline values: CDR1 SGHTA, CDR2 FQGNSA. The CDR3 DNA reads TGTGCCAGCAGCTTAGCGCTCTGGGGAAGGGACGAGACCCAGTACTTC. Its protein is CASSLALWGRDETQYF.

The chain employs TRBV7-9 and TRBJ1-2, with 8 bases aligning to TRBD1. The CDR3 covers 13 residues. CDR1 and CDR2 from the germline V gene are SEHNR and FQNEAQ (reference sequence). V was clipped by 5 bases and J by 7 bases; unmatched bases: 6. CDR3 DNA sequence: TGTGCCAGCAGCCGGACAGGGAAAGCTGGCTACACCTTC. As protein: CASSRTGKAGYTF.

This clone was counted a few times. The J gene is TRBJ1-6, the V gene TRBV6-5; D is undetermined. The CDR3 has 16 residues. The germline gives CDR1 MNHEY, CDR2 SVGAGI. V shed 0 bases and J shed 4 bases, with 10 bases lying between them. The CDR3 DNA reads TGTGCCAGCAGTTACTCTATCGAGGAATATAATTCACCCCTCCACTTT. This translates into CASSYSIEEYNSPLHF.

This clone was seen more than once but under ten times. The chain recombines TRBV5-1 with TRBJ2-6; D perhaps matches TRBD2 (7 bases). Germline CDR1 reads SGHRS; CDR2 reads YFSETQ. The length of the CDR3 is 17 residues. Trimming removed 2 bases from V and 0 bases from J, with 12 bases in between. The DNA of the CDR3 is TGCGCCAGCAGCTTAGGACAGCGGGGCTCTGGGGCCAACGTCCTGACTTTC. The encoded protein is CASSLGQRGSGANVLTF.

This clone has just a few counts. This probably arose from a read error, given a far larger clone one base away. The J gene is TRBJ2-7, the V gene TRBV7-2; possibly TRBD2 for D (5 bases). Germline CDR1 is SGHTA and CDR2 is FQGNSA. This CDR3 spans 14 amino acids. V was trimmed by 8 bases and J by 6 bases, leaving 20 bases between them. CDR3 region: CASAPMYRGSEQYF. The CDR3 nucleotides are TGTGCCAGCGCGCCCATGTACCGGGGATCCGAGCAGTACTTC.

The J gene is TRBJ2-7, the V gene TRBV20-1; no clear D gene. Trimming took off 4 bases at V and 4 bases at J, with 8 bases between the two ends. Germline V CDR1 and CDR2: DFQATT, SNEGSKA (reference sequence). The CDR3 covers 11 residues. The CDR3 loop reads CSATTHYEQYF. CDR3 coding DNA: TGCAGTGCTACTACACATTACGAGCAGTACTTC.

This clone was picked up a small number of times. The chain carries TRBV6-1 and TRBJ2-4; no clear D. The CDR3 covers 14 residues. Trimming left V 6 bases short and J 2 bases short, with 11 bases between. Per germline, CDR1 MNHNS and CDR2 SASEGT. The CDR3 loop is CASRERGSKNIQYF. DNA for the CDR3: TGTGCCAGCAGGGAACGCGGCTCCAAAAACATTCAGTACTTC.

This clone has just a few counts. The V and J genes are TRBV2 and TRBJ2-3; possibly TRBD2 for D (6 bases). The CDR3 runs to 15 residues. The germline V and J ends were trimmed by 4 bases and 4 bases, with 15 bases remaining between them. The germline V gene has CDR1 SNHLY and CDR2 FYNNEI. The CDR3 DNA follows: TGTGCCAGCAGTGCCTACCGGGGAGGATCAGATACGCAGTATTTT. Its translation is CASSAYRGGSDTQYF.

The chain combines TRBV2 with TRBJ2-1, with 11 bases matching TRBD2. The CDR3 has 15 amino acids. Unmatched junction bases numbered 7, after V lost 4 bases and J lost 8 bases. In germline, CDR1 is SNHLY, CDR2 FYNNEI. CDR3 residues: CASSALAGGSYEQFF. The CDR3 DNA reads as TGTGCCAGCAGTGCGCTAGCGGGAGGTTCCTATGAGCAGTTCTTC.

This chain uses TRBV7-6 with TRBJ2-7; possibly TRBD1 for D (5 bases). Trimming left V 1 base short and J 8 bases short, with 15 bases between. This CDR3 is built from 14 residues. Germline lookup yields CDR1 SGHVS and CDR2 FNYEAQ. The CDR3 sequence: CASSLGLGEGKQYF. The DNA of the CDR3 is TGTGCCAGCAGCTTAGGGTTAGGGGAAGGAAAGCAGTACTTC. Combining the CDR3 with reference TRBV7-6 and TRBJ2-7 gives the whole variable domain GAGVSQSPRYKVTKRGQDVALRCDPISGHVSLYWYRQALGQGPEFLTYFNYEAQQDKSGLPNDRFSAERPEGSISTLTIQRTEQRDSAMYRCASSLGLGEGKQYFGPGTRLTVT.

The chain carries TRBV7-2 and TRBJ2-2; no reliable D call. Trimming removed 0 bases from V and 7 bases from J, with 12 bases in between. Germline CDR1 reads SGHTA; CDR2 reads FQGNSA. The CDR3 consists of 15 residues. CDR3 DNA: TGTGCCAGCAGCTTAGCGCTTATTCGTGGCGGGGAGCTGTTTTTT. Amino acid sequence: CASSLALIRGGELFF.

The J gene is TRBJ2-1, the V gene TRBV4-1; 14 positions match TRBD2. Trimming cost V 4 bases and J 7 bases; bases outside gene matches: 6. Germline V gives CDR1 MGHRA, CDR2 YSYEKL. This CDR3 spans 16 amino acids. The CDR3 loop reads CASSPGLAGAVNEQFF. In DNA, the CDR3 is TGCGCCAGCAGCCCGGGACTAGCGGGAGCGGTAAATGAGCAGTTCTTC.

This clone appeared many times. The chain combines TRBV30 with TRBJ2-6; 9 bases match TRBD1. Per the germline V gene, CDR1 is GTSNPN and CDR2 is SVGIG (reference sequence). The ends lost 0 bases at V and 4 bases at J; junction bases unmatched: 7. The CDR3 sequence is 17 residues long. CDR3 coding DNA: TGTGCCTGGAGTGTAACAGGGGGCTTGAAAGGGGCCAACGTCCTGACTTTC. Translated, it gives CAWSVTGGLKGANVLTF.

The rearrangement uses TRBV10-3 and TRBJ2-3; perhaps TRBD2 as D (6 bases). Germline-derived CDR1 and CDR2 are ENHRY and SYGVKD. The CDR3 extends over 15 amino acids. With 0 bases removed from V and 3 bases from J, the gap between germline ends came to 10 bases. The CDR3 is CAISESAGLTDTQYF. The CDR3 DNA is TGTGCCATCAGTGAGTCTGCGGGACTGACAGATACGCAGTATTTT.

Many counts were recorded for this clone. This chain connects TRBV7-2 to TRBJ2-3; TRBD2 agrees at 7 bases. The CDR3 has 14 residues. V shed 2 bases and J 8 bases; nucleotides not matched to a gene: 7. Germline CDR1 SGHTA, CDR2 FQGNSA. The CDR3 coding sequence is TGTGCCAGCAGCTTATATCTGTCGGGGGGTACGCAGTATTTT. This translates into CASSLYLSGGTQYF.

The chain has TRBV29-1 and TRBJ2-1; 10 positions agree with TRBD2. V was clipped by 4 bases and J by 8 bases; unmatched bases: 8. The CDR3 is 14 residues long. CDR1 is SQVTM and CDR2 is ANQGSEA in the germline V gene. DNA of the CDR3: TGCAGCGTTGGTCTGTCTAGCGGGAGACATGAGCAGTTCTTC. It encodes CSVGLSSGRHEQFF.